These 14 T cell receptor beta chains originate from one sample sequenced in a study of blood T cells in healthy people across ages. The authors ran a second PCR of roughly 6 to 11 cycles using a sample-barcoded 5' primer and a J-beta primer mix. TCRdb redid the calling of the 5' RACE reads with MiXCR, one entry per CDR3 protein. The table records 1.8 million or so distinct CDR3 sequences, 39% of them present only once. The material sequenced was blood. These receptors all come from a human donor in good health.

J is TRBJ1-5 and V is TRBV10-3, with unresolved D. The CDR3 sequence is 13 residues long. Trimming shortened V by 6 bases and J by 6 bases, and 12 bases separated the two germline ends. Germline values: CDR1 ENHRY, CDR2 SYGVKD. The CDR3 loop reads CAISEGNSQPQHF. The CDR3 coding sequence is TGTGCCATCAGCGAAGGGAATAGTCAGCCCCAGCATTTT.

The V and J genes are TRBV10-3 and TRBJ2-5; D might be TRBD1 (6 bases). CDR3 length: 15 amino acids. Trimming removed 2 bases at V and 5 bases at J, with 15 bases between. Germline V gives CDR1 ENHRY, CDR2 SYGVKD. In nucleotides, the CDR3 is TGTGCCATCAGTGAGGAACAGGGTATACGGGAGACCCAGTACTTC. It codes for CAISEEQGIRETQYF.

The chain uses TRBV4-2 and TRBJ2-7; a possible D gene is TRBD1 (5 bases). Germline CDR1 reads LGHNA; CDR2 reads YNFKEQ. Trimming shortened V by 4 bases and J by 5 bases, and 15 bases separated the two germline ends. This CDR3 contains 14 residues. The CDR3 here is CASSPSITGDEQYF. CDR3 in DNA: TGTGCCAGCAGCCCCAGCATCACAGGAGACGAGCAGTACTTC.

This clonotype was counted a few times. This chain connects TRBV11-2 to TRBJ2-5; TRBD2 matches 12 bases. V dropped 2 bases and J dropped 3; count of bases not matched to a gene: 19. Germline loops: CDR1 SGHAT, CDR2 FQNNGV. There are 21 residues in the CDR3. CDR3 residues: CASSLLIPTKLAGGNKETQYF. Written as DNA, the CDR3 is TGTGCCAGCAGCTTATTAATCCCAACTAAGCTAGCGGGGGGGAATAAAGAGACCCAGTACTTC.

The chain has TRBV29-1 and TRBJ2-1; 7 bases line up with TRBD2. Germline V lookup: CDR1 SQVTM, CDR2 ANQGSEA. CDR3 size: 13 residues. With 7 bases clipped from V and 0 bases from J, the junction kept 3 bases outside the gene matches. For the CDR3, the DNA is TGCAGCGCCGGGACTACCTCCTACAATGAGCAGTTCTTC. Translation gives CSAGTTSYNEQFF.

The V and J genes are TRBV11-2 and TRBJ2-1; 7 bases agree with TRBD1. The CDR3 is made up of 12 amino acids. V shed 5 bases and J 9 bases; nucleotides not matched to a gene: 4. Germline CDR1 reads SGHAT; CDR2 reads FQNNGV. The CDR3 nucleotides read TGTGCCAGCAGCGGACAGGCCGGTGAGCAGTTCTTC. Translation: CASSGQAGEQFF.

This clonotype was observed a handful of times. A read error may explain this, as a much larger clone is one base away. In nucleotides, the CDR3 is TGTGCCAGCAGCCGGGACACCACAGATACGCAGTATTTT. Protein sequence: CASSRDTTDTQYF. The V call is TRBV9, the J call TRBJ2-3; possibly TRBD1 for D (6 bases). Trimming removed 4 bases at V and 2 bases at J, with 8 bases between. CDR1 SGDLS and CDR2 YYNGEE come from the germline V gene. This CDR3 has 13 residues. The entire variable domain, with the rest obtained from reference TRBV9 and TRBJ2-3, is as follows: DSGVTQTPKHLITATGQRVTLRCSPRSGDLSVYWYQQSLDQGLQFLIQYYNGEERAKGNILERFSAQQFPDLHSELNLSSLELGDSALYFCASSRDTTDTQYFGPGTRLTVL.

The CDR3 region is CASSGGFGPPTQYF. The DNA for the CDR3 is TGTGCCAGCAGTGGGGGGTTTGGCCCCCCGACCCAGTACTTC. The chain has TRBV6-5 and TRBJ2-7; the D gene is possibly TRBD2 (6 bases). The J call is doubtful: the DNA matches TRBJ2-5 better. This CDR3 has 14 amino acids. The germline gives CDR1 MNHEY, CDR2 SVGAGI.

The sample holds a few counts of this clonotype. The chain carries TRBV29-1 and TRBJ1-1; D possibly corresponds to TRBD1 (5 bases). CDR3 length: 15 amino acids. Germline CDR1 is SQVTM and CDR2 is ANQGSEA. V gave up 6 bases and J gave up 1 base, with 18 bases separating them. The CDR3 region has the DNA TGCAGCGTCGGGGGGGGAAGGCATGGGAACACTGAAGCTTTCTTT. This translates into CSVGGGRHGNTEAFF.

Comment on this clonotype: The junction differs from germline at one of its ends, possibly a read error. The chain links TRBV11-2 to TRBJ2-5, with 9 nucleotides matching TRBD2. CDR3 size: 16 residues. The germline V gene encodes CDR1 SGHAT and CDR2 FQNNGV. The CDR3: CASTLTLAGPQETQYF. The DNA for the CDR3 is TGTGCCAGCACCTTAACCCTAGCGGGGCCACAAGAGACCCAGTACTTC.

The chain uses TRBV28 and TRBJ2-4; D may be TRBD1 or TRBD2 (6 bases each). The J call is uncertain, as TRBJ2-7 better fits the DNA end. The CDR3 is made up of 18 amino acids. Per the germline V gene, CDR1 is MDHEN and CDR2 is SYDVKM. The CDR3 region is CASSNPSLRDIHSYEQYF. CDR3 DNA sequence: TGTGCCAGCAGTAACCCCTCTTTGCGGGACATCCACTCCTACGAGCAGTACTTC.

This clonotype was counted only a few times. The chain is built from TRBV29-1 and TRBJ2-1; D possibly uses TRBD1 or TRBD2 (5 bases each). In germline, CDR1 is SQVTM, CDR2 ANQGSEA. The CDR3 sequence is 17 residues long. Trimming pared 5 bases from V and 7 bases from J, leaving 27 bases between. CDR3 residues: CSVLSIWIGGRVNEQFF. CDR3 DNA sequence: TGCAGCGTTTTATCTATCTGGATTGGGGGAAGGGTGAATGAGCAGTTCTTC.

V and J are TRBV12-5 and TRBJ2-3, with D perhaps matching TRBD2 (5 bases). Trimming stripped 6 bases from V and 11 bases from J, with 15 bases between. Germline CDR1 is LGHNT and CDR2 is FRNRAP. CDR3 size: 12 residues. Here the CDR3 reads CASGPTGRRQYF. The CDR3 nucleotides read TGTGCTAGTGGACCAACGGGAAGACGGCAGTATTTT. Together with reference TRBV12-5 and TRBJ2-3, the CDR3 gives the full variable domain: DARVTQTPRHKVTEMGQEVTMRCQPILGHNTVFWYRQTMMQGLELLAYFRNRAPLDDSGMPKDRFSAEMPDATLATLKIQPSEPRDSAVYFCASGPTGRRQYFGPGTRLTVL.

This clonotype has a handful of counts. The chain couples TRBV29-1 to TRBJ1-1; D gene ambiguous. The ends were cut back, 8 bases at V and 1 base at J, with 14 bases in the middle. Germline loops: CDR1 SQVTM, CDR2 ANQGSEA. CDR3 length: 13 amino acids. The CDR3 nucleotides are TGCAGCTCCCGGGCGGGCCCGAACACTGAAGCTTTCTTT. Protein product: CSSRAGPNTEAFF.